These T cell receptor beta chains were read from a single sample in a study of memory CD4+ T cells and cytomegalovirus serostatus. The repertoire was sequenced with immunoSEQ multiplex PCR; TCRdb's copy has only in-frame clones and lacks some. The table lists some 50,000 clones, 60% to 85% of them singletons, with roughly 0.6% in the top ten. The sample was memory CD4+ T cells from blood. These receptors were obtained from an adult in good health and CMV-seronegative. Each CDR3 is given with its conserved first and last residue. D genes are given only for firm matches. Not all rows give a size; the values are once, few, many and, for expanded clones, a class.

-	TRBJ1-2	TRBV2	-	CASSERGYNYGYTF	TGTGCCAGCAGTGAAAGGGGCTACAACTATGGCTACACCTTC
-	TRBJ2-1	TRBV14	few	CASSQDNRRGEQFF	TGTGCCAGCAGCCAAGATAACAGGAGGGGTGAGCAGTTCTTC
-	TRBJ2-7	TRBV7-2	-	CASRPGSQNEQYF	TGTGCCAGCAGGCCCGGGTCTCAAAACGAGCAGTACTTC
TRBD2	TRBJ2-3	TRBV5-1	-	CASSLEYYSGGTDTQYF	TGCGCCAGCAGCCTGGAATACTATAGCGGGGGCACAGATACGCAGTATTTT
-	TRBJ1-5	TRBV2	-	CASSQGFGNQPQHF	TGTGCCAGCAGCCAGGGATTCGGCAATCAGCCCCAGCATTTT
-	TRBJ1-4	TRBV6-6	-	CASSYTGGGNEKLFF	TGTGCCAGCAGTTACACGGGGGGCGGTAATGAAAAACTGTTTTTT
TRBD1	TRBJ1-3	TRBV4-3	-	CASSQSTGSSGNTIYF	TGCGCCAGCAGCCAATCGACAGGGAGCTCTGGAAACACCATATATTTT
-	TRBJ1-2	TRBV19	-	CASSQGTGYTF	TGTGCCAGTAGCCAGGGAACCGGCTACACCTTC
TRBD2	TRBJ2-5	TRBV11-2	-	CASSLEAGLASRETQYF	TGTGCCAGCAGCTTAGAAGCAGGACTAGCAAGCCGGGAGACCCAGTACTTC
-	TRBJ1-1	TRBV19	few	CASSINTEAFF	TGTGCCAGTAGTATAAACACTGAAGCTTTCTTT
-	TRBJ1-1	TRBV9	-	CASSVDLRWDTEAFF	TGTGCCAGCAGCGTAGATTTGCGTTGGGACACTGAAGCTTTCTTT
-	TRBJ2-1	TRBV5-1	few	CASSWGPTAIEQFF	TGCGCCAGCAGCTGGGGACCCACGGCTATTGAGCAGTTCTTC
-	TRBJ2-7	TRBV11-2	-	CASSRPGAAYEQYF	TGTGCCAGCAGCCGCCCTGGAGCCGCCTACGAGCAGTACTTC
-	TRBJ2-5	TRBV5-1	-	CASSQASAQETQYF	TGCGCCAGCAGCCAAGCTAGTGCCCAAGAGACCCAGTACTTC
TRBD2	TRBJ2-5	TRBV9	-	CASSVGREGGETQYF	TGTGCCAGCAGCGTAGGCCGGGAGGGTGGGGAGACCCAGTACTTC
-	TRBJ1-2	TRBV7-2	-	CASSGGAGNYGYTF	TGTGCCAGCAGCGGAGGCGCAGGGAACTATGGCTACACCTTC
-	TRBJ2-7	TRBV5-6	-	CASSPPGANPYEQYF	TGTGCCAGCAGCCCTCCCGGAGCCAACCCCTACGAGCAGTACTTC
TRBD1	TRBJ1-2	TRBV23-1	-	CASRTDGQANGGYTF	TGCGCCAGCAGGACCGACGGACAGGCCAATGGTGGCTACACCTTC
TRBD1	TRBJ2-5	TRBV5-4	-	CASSPGQEVPTYQETQYF	TGTGCCAGCAGCCCGGGACAGGAGGTCCCAACCTACCAAGAGACCCAGTACTTC
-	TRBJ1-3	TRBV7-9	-	CASSLDRAGNTIYF	TGTGCCAGCAGCTTAGATAGGGCTGGAAACACCATATATTTT
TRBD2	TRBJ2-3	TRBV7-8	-	CASSSGLAGTDTQYF	TGTGCCAGCAGCTCCGGACTAGCGGGCACAGATACGCAGTATTTT
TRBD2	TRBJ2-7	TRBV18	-	CASSPQFGTSGRREQYF	TGTGCCAGCTCACCGCAGTTCGGGACTAGCGGAAGGAGGGAGCAGTACTTC
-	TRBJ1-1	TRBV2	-	CASSHPGQNTEAFF	TGTGCCAGCAGCCACCCGGGACAGAACACTGAAGCTTTCTTT
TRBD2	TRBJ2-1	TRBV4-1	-	CASSQAASGVNEQFF	TGCGCCAGCAGCCAAGCGGCTAGCGGGGTAAATGAGCAGTTCTTC
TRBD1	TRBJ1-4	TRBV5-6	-	CASSRQGSANEKLFF	TGTGCCAGCAGTAGACAGGGCTCCGCTAATGAAAAACTGTTTTTT
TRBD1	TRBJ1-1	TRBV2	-	CASSVSGTVMNTEAFF	TGTGCCAGCAGTGTATCCGGGACAGTCATGAACACTGAAGCTTTCTTT
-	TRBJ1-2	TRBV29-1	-	CSVEESGGYGYTF	TGCAGCGTTGAAGAGTCCGGCGGCTATGGCTACACCTTC